Sequencing of this TCR beta chain was carried out in a study of neoadjuvant anti-PD-1 for oral cavity cancer (dated by TCRdb to the early 2020s). Looking at the study overall: Three to four biweekly doses of nivolumab at 3 mg/kg were mostly administered to patients before curative-intent surgical resection. A fourth nivolumab dose was given around day 43 to patients without progression, and definitive surgical resection was performed in those patients on days 50-56. Responders were defined as patients with complete response, partial response or stable disease by RECIST 1.1; non-responders were defined as patients with progression. The parent correlative cohort included approximately twelve patients, with an approximately 32% response rate. What the study reported, not specific to this receptor: After neoadjuvant nivolumab, non-responders showed significantly higher T cell clonality (Gini index) in PBMCs than responders did. Higher pretreatment blood Treg/Th17 ratios correlated with both higher pretreatment blood TCRbeta clonality and lower post-treatment tumor TCRbeta clonality. Only three patients per response group were included in the TCR analyses, and larger cohorts for validation were called for by the authors.

This clone was picked up a small number of times. Its antigen is unknown. No base quality information exists; no much larger clone differs at one position. For deep sequencing, PBMC libraries mostly used about 490 ng of input genomic DNA, with six replicates for each sample. Following the manufacturer's instructions, the team built TCRbeta libraries using the immunoSEQ hsTCRbeta kit. The finished libraries were brought together in one pool at approximately 3 nM, which was then read using an Illumina NovaSeq 6000 S4 flow cell. In the authors' own workflow: The immunoSEQ Analyzer handled quality control and preprocessing of the raw data. The analysis was limited to productive rearrangements, and each clonotype was defined by a unique CDR3 amino acid sequence. Using the R package tcR, the researchers computed the Gini-Simpson index as their estimate of repertoire clonality. Student's t test was used to compare Gini indices, while Pearson correlation assessed associations with tumor size change. This immuneACCESS table, as held by TCRdb, lists in-frame sequences with V and J called but not all clones. Of the missing ones, under half trace to an unresolved V gene in checked studies; the others have no known cause. V and J calls and clone size are copied from that table; D and trimming were computed from the DNA. Recorded for this sample are 15,000 to 20,000 clones; approximately 79% of them occurred a single time. Under 3% of the sample comes from the top ten.

The CDR3 spans 16 residues, from the cysteine through the phenylalanine. Only CDR3 DNA remains: 48 bases, in frame from the first base. The germline V gene yields MDHEN for CDR1 and SYDVKM for CDR2. The trim is 5 bases for V and 5 bases for J, with a gap of 21 bases between the germline ends. What this sample's time point label stands for: before neoadjuvant nivolumab. None of the patients had received prior systemic or radiation treatment, and all were newly diagnosed with stage II-IVA oral cavity squamous cell carcinoma. The cohort consisted of patients with HPV-negative, locally advanced oral cavity squamous cell carcinoma. No culture maintenance or expansion was done, as the peripheral blood mononuclear cells went straight to analysis. The samples were drawn from a longitudinal correlative study tied to a single-arm phase II trial testing neoadjuvant nivolumab in oral cavity squamous cell carcinoma. Genomic DNA-based TCRbeta sequencing was performed on subject-matched pre- and post-treatment PBMCs and tumors from three responders and three non-responders. Peripheral blood mononuclear cells were collected once before nivolumab treatment and again after treatment, at the time of surgery. Genomic DNA was isolated from PBMCs using the Maxwell RSC DNA from Cells kit.

Sequencing was performed on PBMCs, taken before nivolumab (anti-PD-1) treatment. The rearranged segments are TRBV28 and TRBJ1-2; TRBD1 is perhaps the D gene, given 6 matching bases. This receptor was taken from a person between 35 and 79 years old with oral cavity squamous cell carcinoma. The nucleotides read TGTGCCAGCAGTCCAATGGTCCAGACAGGACATTATGGCTACACCTTC. This codes for CASSPMVQTGHYGYTF.